Listed below are T cell receptor beta chains from one sample, sequenced in a study of chemoradiotherapy in HPV16-positive cancers. Profiled with immunoSEQ multiplex PCR; TCRdb holds only in-frame clones, not every one. The sample records about 850 clones, 92% being singletons. The source was tumor tissue, collected from a patient who underwent chemoradiotherapy. Every receptor here comes from a human donor with HPV-associated anogenital cancer. Each CDR3 is given with its conserved first and last residue. Each record gives: clone size, D gene, J gene, CDR3 length, V gene, CDR3 DNA, CDR3 protein. D genes are given only for firm matches. Clone size, where shown, is once, few, many, or a class for clones that have expanded.

.,.,TRBJ2-1,16,TRBV6-4,TGTGCCAGCAGTGACTCGAGCACAGGGTCCTACAATGAGCAGTTCTTC,CASSDSSTGSYNEQFF
.,.,TRBJ2-1,14,TRBV7-2,TGTGCCAGCAACCGACGGCCAGAGGTGAATGAGCAGTTCTTC,CASNRRPEVNEQFF
.,TRBD2,TRBJ2-5,16,TRBV30,TGTGCCTGGAACCCGGGGGGGACTAGCGGGAGACAGACCCAGTACTTC,CAWNPGGTSGRQTQYF
.,TRBD1,TRBJ1-5,15,TRBV18,TGTGCCAGCTCAGGGCCGGGACAGCATAATCAGCCCCAGCATTTT,CASSGPGQHNQPQHF
.,.,TRBJ1-1,13,TRBV6-5,TGTGCCAGCAACTTCGGACAGAACACTGAAGCTTTCTTT,CASNFGQNTEAFF
.,TRBD2,TRBJ2-3,16,TRBV7-3,TGTGCCAGCAGCCCAACCGTAGCGGGAGGGTCTGATACGCAGTATTTT,CASSPTVAGGSDTQYF
.,.,TRBJ1-6,14,TRBV28,TGTGCCAGCAGTCGAGACACTTCCCATTCACCCCTCCACTTT,CASSRDTSHSPLHF
.,.,TRBJ2-7,15,TRBV5-4,TGTGCCAGCAGCTTGTGGGGAAAGTCGAACTACGAGCAGTACTTC,CASSLWGKSNYEQYF
.,TRBD2,TRBJ2-3,18,TRBV7-6,TGTGCCAGCAGCAGACGAGGGGGGATAGCGGGGGGCACAGATACGCAGTATTTT,CASSRRGGIAGGTDTQYF
once,.,TRBJ2-1,13,TRBV29-1,TGCAGCGTGAGTAGACTAGACTACAATGAGCAGTTCTTC,CSVSRLDYNEQFF
.,TRBD2,TRBJ2-2,14,TRBV6-5,TGTGCCAGCAGTTCGACTAGCGTGTCCGGGGAGCTGTTTTTT,CASSSTSVSGELFF
.,TRBD1,TRBJ1-1,13,TRBV30,TGTGCCTGGCGGCGACAGGGAAACACTGAAGCTTTCTTT,CAWRRQGNTEAFF
.,.,TRBJ2-7,13,TRBV7-6,TGTGCCAGCAGCTTGGGACCCAACTACGAGCAGTACTTC,CASSLGPNYEQYF
.,.,TRBJ2-5,16,TRBV7-2,TGTGCCAGCAGCTTAAGGTGGGGTGGCGGGCAAGAGACCCAGTACTTC,CASSLRWGGGQETQYF
.,.,TRBJ1-6,13,TRBV9,TGTGCCAGCAGCGTAGAGTATAATTCACCCCTCCACTTT,CASSVEYNSPLHF
once,.,TRBJ1-2,13,TRBV14,TGTGCCAGCAGCCCTCAGAGCAACTATGGCTACACCTTC,CASSPQSNYGYTF
once,.,TRBJ2-5,15,TRBV19,TGTGCCAGTAGCCCTGTGACGGGGTGGCAGGAGACCCAGTACTTC,CASSPVTGWQETQYF
once,TRBD2,TRBJ2-5,19,TRBV12-5,TGTGCTAGTGGTATGGCGGGACTAGCGGGTCCGGTCAGCCAAGAGACCCAGTACTTC,CASGMAGLAGPVSQETQYF
.,TRBD2,TRBJ2-7,14,TRBV5-1,TGCGCCAGCAGCTGGTCTAGCGGAGTCTACGAGCAGTACTTC,CASSWSSGVYEQYF
.,.,TRBJ2-3,13,TRBV27,TGTGCCAGCAGTTTCTCGGTCGGGGATACGCAGTATTTT,CASSFSVGDTQYF
once,TRBD1,TRBJ1-6,15,TRBV5-6,TGTGCCAGCAGCTCCCGACAGGGTGAGAATTCACCCCTCCACTTT,CASSSRQGENSPLHF
once,.,TRBJ1-1,12,TRBV7-9,TGTGCCAGCAGCCTCCTGGTGGGGCTAGCTTTCTTT,CASSLLVGLAFF
.,.,TRBJ1-6,14,TRBV27,TGTGCCAGCAGTGCCAGGAGCTCATCGTCACCCCTCCACTTT,CASSARSSSSPLHF
.,TRBD1,TRBJ2-2,15,TRBV15,TGTGCCACCAGCATTGACAGGGCGAACACCGGGGAGCTGTTTTTT,CATSIDRANTGELFF
.,.,TRBJ2-2,15,TRBV5-1,TGCGCCAGCAGCTTGGAATCCAGGGAGACCGGGGAGCTGTTTTTT,CASSLESRETGELFF
.,TRBD1,TRBJ2-3,12,TRBV29-1,TGCAGCGTTGGTTCTCGGACAGGGGCGCAGTATTTT,CSVGSRTGAQYF
.,.,TRBJ1-4,14,TRBV19,TGTGCCAGTAAGGGGGGGGCGGAGTATGAAAAACTGTTTTTT,CASKGGAEYEKLFF
.,.,TRBJ2-1,15,TRBV7-2,TGTGCCAGCAGCCCCCAGGGCAAGACCTACAATGAGCAGTTCTTC,CASSPQGKTYNEQFF
.,.,TRBJ2-1,11,TRBV20-1,TGCAGTGCTAGACTCGTAGGTGAGCAGTTCTTC,CSARLVGEQFF
.,.,TRBJ2-3,14,TRBV6-5,TGTGCCAGCAGTTATGACGGACCTACAGATACGCAGTATTTT,CASSYDGPTDTQYF
.,.,TRBJ1-5,15,TRBV5-6,TGTGCCAGCGCCCGGGGTTTTGGGAGCAATCAGCCCCAGCATTTT,CASARGFGSNQPQHF
.,.,TRBJ2-7,14,TRBV5-6,TGTGCCAGCAGCCTCTGGGGTCCTCCCTACGAGCAGTACTTC,CASSLWGPPYEQYF
once,.,TRBJ1-1,13,TRBV9,TGTGCCAGCAGCGTAGGTACAGTCACTGAAGCTTTCTTT,CASSVGTVTEAFF
.,.,TRBJ1-2,14,TRBV6-1,TGTGCCAGCACGGGAGGGAATAAAGAGAATGGCTACACCTTC,CASTGGNKENGYTF
.,.,TRBJ2-2,13,TRBV27,TGTGCCAGCAGTTTTTTCGGGAGCGGGGAGCTGTTTTTT,CASSFFGSGELFF
once,.,TRBJ2-2,13,TRBV6-4,TGTGCCAGCAGTGACAGGGAATCCGGGGAGCTGTTTTTT,CASSDRESGELFF
few,.,TRBJ2-7,14,TRBV5-6,TGTGCCAGCAGCTTGATCATGAGCTCCTACGAGCAGTACTTC,CASSLIMSSYEQYF
.,TRBD1,TRBJ2-4,15,TRBV5-1,TGCGCCAGCAGCAACGAACCGGGACAGGGGAGGATTCAGTACTTC,CASSNEPGQGRIQYF